Detailed here is one TCR beta chain. TCRdb re-derived calls from the RT-PCR reads in MiXCR, one entry per CDR3 protein. Of roughly 620,000 distinct CDR3 sequences detected, about 10% appear once; the ten largest clones hold roughly 11%. This sample was included in a study of response to subunit inactivated influenza vaccine. CDR3 length: 16 residues. Trimming left V 5 bases short and J 7 bases short, with 18 bases between. Germline assignment: CDR1 SGHTA and CDR2 FQGNSA. The same sample was also studied in work on T cells expressing NK-cell markers. As that report states: What made the TCR beta cDNA was 5'RACE template switching with UMIs.

The sequences come from PBMCs from blood, collected on the day of vaccination. This receptor was identified in a man aged 45 to 65 who received an inactivated influenza vaccine. This chain joins TRBV7-2 and TRBJ1-6; D perhaps matches TRBD1 (5 bases). The CDR3 nucleotides read TGTGCCAGCAGCCCAAGGACCGGGGCACAAAATTCACCCCTCCACTTT. As protein: CASSPRTGAQNSPLHF.